This T cell receptor (beta chain) was captured in a study of shared clonotypes between healthy human individuals. Study-level background: Each donor's CD4 naive and CD4 memory cells filled three plates apiece, CD8 naive two, and CD8 memory one.

Those who donated, Caucasian adults without exception, all lived in Nashville, Tennessee. The data were produced by immunoSEQ multiplex PCR, yet TCRdb's version contains in-frame clones alone and is incomplete. The repertoire includes over a million clones, 96% of them detected once, and approximately 1.1% sits in the top ten. The CDR3 has 14 amino acids. V was pared by 10 bases and J by 0 bases, with 13 bases between. Germline V gives CDR1 WSHSY, CDR2 SAAADI. This chain links TRBV10-2 with TRBJ2-1; tentatively, D is TRBD2 (5 bases). Sequencing was performed on naive CD4+ T cells sorted from blood. As for subset: CD45RA+ positively selected. The receptor was derived from a man younger than 45 in good health. Here the CDR3 reads CATSGLGSYNEQFF. In nucleotides, the CDR3 is TGCGCCACCTCGGGATTAGGCTCCTACAATGAGCAGTTCTTC.